Sequencing of this T cell receptor (beta chain) was carried out in a study of cytomegalovirus exposure and HLA in healthy donors. J gave up 2 bases and V 3 bases, and 9 bases lay outside the gene matches. Germline V gives CDR1 SGHRS, CDR2 YFSETQ. This CDR3 has 17 residues. This PCR relied on a set of 60 Vbeta primers and 13 Jbeta primers. The method was immunoSEQ multiplex PCR; TCRdb's version includes in-frame clones alone and lacks a portion of them. Of some 110,000 clones in the sample, 69% were seen once. Sequencing was done on a sample of PBMCs. The sequence was obtained from a man aged 30 to 39 in good health and CMV-seronegative. The chain has TRBV5-1 and TRBJ2-3; 10 bases align to TRBD2. CDR3 residues: CASSYYAGTSVTDTQYF. CDR3 DNA sequence: TGCGCCAGCAGCTACTACGCCGGGACTAGCGTCACAGATACGCAGTATTTT.